Following are 17 T cell receptor beta chains from one sample sequenced in a study of cytomegalovirus exposure and HLA in healthy donors. The PCR had 60 Vbeta and 13 Jbeta primers. The table came from immunoSEQ multiplex PCR; TCRdb's copy has only in-frame clones and leaves some out. This repertoire shows fewer than 200,000 clones, about 65% found once; its top ten account for approximately 1.5%. Source material: PBMCs. These receptors all come from a girl under 18 in good health and CMV-seronegative.

J is TRBJ2-3 and V is TRBV6-5; D remains unclear. Trimming removed 6 bases from V and 6 bases from J, with 7 bases in between. The CDR3 loop spans 11 amino acids. Germline CDR1 MNHEY, CDR2 SVGAGI. CDR3 coding DNA: TGTGCCAGCAGGCTCGCGGATACGCAGTATTTT. Protein sequence: CASRLADTQYF.

The rearrangement uses TRBV30 and TRBJ2-7; D is unresolved. The CDR3 totals 11 residues. The germline V gene has CDR1 GTSNPN and CDR2 SVGIG (reference sequence). Trimming took 3 bases from V and 4 from J, leaving 7 bases between them. This chain's CDR3 is CAWRDTYEQYF. CDR3 bases: TGTGCCTGGAGAGATACTTACGAGCAGTACTTC.

The chain uses TRBV6-1 and TRBJ2-7; D call uncertain. The CDR3 is made up of 14 amino acids. CDR1 and CDR2 from the germline V gene are MNHNS and SASEGT. V shed 2 bases and J shed 1 base, with 9 bases lying between them. The DNA of the CDR3 is TGTGCCAGCAGTGAATCAACAGTTTCCTACGAGCAGTACTTC. Protein: CASSESTVSYEQYF.

This clone occurred once. V gene TRBV18 combines with J gene TRBJ1-3; D gene uncertain. There are 15 residues in the CDR3. The V end lost 0 bases, the J end lost 1 base, and 7 bases lay between the germline ends. Germline CDR1 is KGHSH and CDR2 is LQKENI. The CDR3 spells CASSPPQASGNTIYF. CDR3 DNA sequence: TGTGCCAGCTCACCACCCCAAGCTTCTGGAAACACCATATATTTT.

The chain carries TRBV15 and TRBJ2-1; the match to TRBD2 covers 7 bases. CDR3 size: 16 residues. The V gene's germline CDR1 is LNHNV and CDR2 YYDKDF (reference sequence). Losses at the gene ends were 1 base for V and 2 bases for J; bases not matched to a gene: 5. This CDR3 is CATSRAGGSTYNEQFF. CDR3 nucleotides: TGTGCCACCAGCAGAGCGGGGGGATCAACCTACAATGAGCAGTTCTTC. Full variable domain (outside the CDR3, taken from reference TRBV15 and TRBJ2-1): DAMVIQNPRYQVTQFGKPVTLSCSQTLNHNVMYWYQQKSSQAPKLLFHYYDKDFNNEADTPDNFQSRRPNTSFCFLDIRSPGLGDTAMYLCATSRAGGSTYNEQFFGPGTRLTVL.

This chain connects TRBV5-1 to TRBJ1-1; D uncertain. The V end was cut by 0 bases, the J end by 5 bases, with 8 bases between. From germline, CDR1 is SGHRS and CDR2 YFSETQ. There are 13 residues in the CDR3. DNA for the CDR3: TGCGCCAGCAGCTTGGTCTTAGAGACTGAAGCTTTCTTT. This codes for CASSLVLETEAFF.

This clone came up a few times. The J gene is TRBJ1-2, the V gene TRBV7-9, with D hard to call. The ends were cut back, 4 bases at V and 0 bases at J, with 9 bases in the middle. The CDR3 sequence is 14 residues long. CDR1 and CDR2 (germline): SEHNR, FQNEAQ (reference sequence). The CDR3 spells CASSSSRSNYGYTF. The CDR3 DNA follows: TGTGCCAGCAGCTCGTCGCGATCTAACTATGGCTACACCTTC.

This clone occurred a few times. The chain combines TRBV5-6 with TRBJ2-7; the match to TRBD1 covers 7 bases. J lost 0 bases, V lost 2 bases, and 2 bases had no gene match. Germline V lookup: CDR1 SGHDT, CDR2 YYEEEE. The CDR3 spans 14 residues. The CDR3 bases are TGTGCCAGCAGCTTATGGGACAGCTCCTACGAGCAGTACTTC. It yields the protein CASSLWDSSYEQYF.

This chain joins TRBV5-1 and TRBJ2-1; no definite D call. Germline V lookup: CDR1 SGHRS, CDR2 YFSETQ. The CDR3 loop spans 14 amino acids. V gave up 3 bases and J gave up 3 bases, with 10 bases separating them. CDR3 amino acids: CASSSTTDYNEQFF. In DNA form, the CDR3 reads TGCGCCAGCAGCTCGACCACAGACTACAATGAGCAGTTCTTC.

This chain joins TRBV5-1 and TRBJ2-1; D perhaps matches TRBD2 (6 bases). The germline gives CDR1 SGHRS, CDR2 YFSETQ. V lost 4 bases and J lost 4, with 15 bases in between. There are 15 residues in the CDR3. The CDR3, as DNA: TGCGCCAGCAGCCCGTCAGGAGGGGCTTACAATGAGCAGTTCTTC. This sequence encodes CASSPSGGAYNEQFF.

This clone was found a few times. The CDR3 here is CATSRDYGTGDGETQYF. DNA of the CDR3: TGTGCCACCAGCAGAGATTACGGGACAGGAGATGGAGAGACCCAGTACTTC. V usage is TRBV15 and J usage is TRBJ2-5, with TRBD1 matching over 8 bases. Germline lookup yields CDR1 LNHNV and CDR2 YYDKDF (reference sequence). With 0 bases clipped from V and 4 bases from J, the junction kept 10 bases outside the gene matches. The CDR3 spans 17 residues. Using reference TRBV15 and TRBJ2-5 for the parts outside the CDR3, the full variable domain is DAMVIQNPRYQVTQFGKPVTLSCSQTLNHNVMYWYQQKSSQAPKLLFHYYDKDFNNEADTPDNFQSRRPNTSFCFLDIRSPGLGDTAMYLCATSRDYGTGDGETQYFGPGTRLLVL.

V is TRBV7-3 and J is TRBJ1-1; 7 bases are a match to TRBD1. The CDR3 length is 15 residues. CDR1 SGHTA and CDR2 FQGTGA come from the germline V gene. Trimming removed 0 bases from V and 1 base from J; junction bases left unmatched: 2. The CDR3 nucleotides are TGTGCCAGCAGCTTAACGGGACAGCCGAACACTGAAGCTTTCTTT. Encoded protein: CASSLTGQPNTEAFF. The full variable domain, in which reference TRBV7-3 and TRBJ1-1 provide the parts outside the CDR3, is GAGVSQTPSNKVTEKGKYVELRCDPISGHTALYWYRQSLGQGPEFLIYFQGTGAADDSGLPNDRFFAVRPEGSVSTLKIQRTERGDSAVYLCASSLTGQPNTEAFFGQGTRLTVV.

The V call is TRBV5-1, the J call TRBJ1-2, with a possible D match to TRBD1 (6 bases). V lost 7 bases to trimming and J lost 8 bases, with 24 bases between them. The CDR3 extends over 15 amino acids. Germline V lookup: CDR1 SGHRS, CDR2 YFSETQ. The CDR3 nucleotides are TGCGCCAGCCGCATGACCCGGGACAACTCAGTGGGCTACACCTTC. Protein sequence: CASRMTRDNSVGYTF.

This sequence joins TRBV5-1 and TRBJ1-1, with 9 bases identical to TRBD1. The CDR3 runs 15 residues. Losses at the gene ends were 4 bases for V and 3 bases for J; bases not matched to a gene: 7. CDR1 SGHRS and CDR2 YFSETQ come from the germline V gene. The CDR3 spells CASSPSTGGYTEAFF. The CDR3 bases are TGCGCCAGCAGCCCATCGACAGGGGGGTACACTGAAGCTTTCTTT.

The CDR3 region has the DNA TGTGCCAGCAGCTTGACCGGGGGGTCCGACGAGCAGTACTTC. This translates into CASSLTGGSDEQYF. The V gene is TRBV5-4, the J gene TRBJ2-7, with TRBD2 identical over 7 bases. Per the germline V gene, CDR1 is SGHNT and CDR2 is YYREEE (reference sequence). The CDR3 length is 14 residues. With 1 base clipped from V and 5 bases from J, the junction kept 6 bases outside the gene matches. Using reference TRBV5-4 and TRBJ2-7 for the parts outside the CDR3, the full variable domain is ETGVTQSPTHLIKTRGQQVTLRCSSQSGHNTVSWYQQALGQGPQFIFQYYREEENGRGNFPPRFSGLQFPNYSSELNVNALELDDSALYLCASSLTGGSDEQYFGPGTRLTVT.

V usage is TRBV25-1 and J usage is TRBJ2-7; weak D call: TRBD2 (6 bases). Germline V gene lookup returns CDR1 MGHDK and CDR2 SYGVNS. V lost 2 bases to trimming and J lost 9 bases, with 20 bases between them. CDR3 length equals 15 residues. The CDR3 DNA is TGTGCCAGCAGTGAAGGAGGGACGGGGGTTAGGGTGCAGTACTTC. Translation: CASSEGGTGVRVQYF.

With respect to this clone: The same CDR3 is also encoded by other DNA sequences in this sample. This rearrangement joins TRBV27 to TRBJ1-1, with a possible D match to TRBD1 (5 bases). The ends were cut back, 6 bases at V and 4 bases at J, with 9 bases in the middle. The CDR3 is made up of 12 amino acids. Germline lookup yields CDR1 MNHEY and CDR2 SMNVEV (reference sequence). The DNA for the CDR3 is TGTGCCAGCAGGACGGGGGGCACTGAAGCTTTCTTT. Translation: CASRTGGTEAFF.